Below are 9 T cell receptor beta chains sequenced from a single sample in a study of T cell repertoires in cytomegalovirus infection. TCRdb fed the reads into MiXCR, producing one record per CDR3 protein. Of 80,000 to 130,000 distinct CDR3 sequences in the sample, more than 20% are singletons; the top ten hold 35% to 50%. The specimen was CD8+ T cells from PBMCs. The origin of the receptors is a human donor in good health (CMV status not recorded). Some clones in this sample may be carry-over from other donors' samples.

The V gene is TRBV20-1, the J gene TRBJ2-6, with a weak D call TRBD1 (5 bases). V lost 0 bases, J lost 4 bases, and 22 bases lay in between. Germline-derived CDR1 and CDR2 are DFQATT and SNEGSKA (reference sequence). CDR3 length: 19 amino acids. Written as DNA, the CDR3 is TGCAGTGCTAGAGATTGGTCCAGGATTGGCAGGGCCGGGGCCAACGTCCTGACTTTC. Translating it yields CSARDWSRIGRAGANVLTF.

Note on this clonotype: A read error may produce the germline difference seen at one junction end. The chain has TRBV5-6 and TRBJ1-5; TRBD1 agrees at 9 bases. CDR1 and CDR2 (germline): SGHDT, YYEEEE. CDR3 length: 16 amino acids. The CDR3 sequence: CASNLVRDRDNQPQHF. The CDR3 nucleotides are TGTGCCAGCAACTTGGTGAGGGACAGGGATAATCAGCCCCAGCATTTT. Drawing the rest from reference TRBV5-6 and TRBJ1-5, the complete variable domain is DAGVTQSPTHLIKTRGQQVTLRCSPKSGHDTVSWYQQALGQGPQFIFQYYEEEERQRGNFPDRFSGHQFPNYSSELNVNALLLGDSALYLCASNLVRDRDNQPQHFGDGTRLSIL.

CDR3: CASSPSHEQFF. DNA of the CDR3: TGTGCCAGCAGCCCCTCCCATGAGCAGTTCTTC. The rearrangement links TRBV7-2 to TRBJ2-1, with no clear D. The germline V gene encodes CDR1 SGHTA and CDR2 FQGNSA. Between the trimmed V and J ends, which lost 5 bases and 8 bases, there was a span of 7 bases. The CDR3 length is 11 residues.

This clonotype has a handful of counts. The V call is TRBV2, the J call TRBJ2-5; 14 bases agree with TRBD2. The length of the CDR3 is 17 residues. Germline loops: CDR1 SNHLY, CDR2 FYNNEI. J gave up 2 bases and V 6 bases, and 8 bases lay outside the gene matches. The CDR3 protein is CASRPPGLAGVQETQYF. CDR3 DNA sequence: TGTGCCAGCAGACCTCCGGGACTAGCGGGAGTACAAGAGACCCAGTACTTC.

Only a few counts were recorded for this clonotype. In nucleotides, the CDR3 is TGTGCCAGCAGCGTTACAACTAGCGGGGGCTACAATGAGCAGTTCTTC. Protein: CASSVTTSGGYNEQFF. The V call is TRBV9, the J call TRBJ2-1; 11 positions agree with TRBD2. Germline CDR1 SGDLS, CDR2 YYNGEE. The CDR3 covers 16 residues. Trimming at V came to 2 bases and at J to 3 bases, leaving 4 bases not matched to a gene.

The rearrangement joins TRBV28 to TRBJ2-3; TRBD2 agrees at 12 bases. The V segment lost 4 bases and the J segment 4 bases; nucleotides outside the gene matches: 9. The CDR3 has 17 residues. Germline V gene data show CDR1 as MDHEN and CDR2 as SYDVKM. The CDR3 DNA follows: TGTGCCAGCAGTTATTCTAGCGGGGGGGCCGCCGCAGATACGCAGTATTTT. It encodes CASSYSSGGAAADTQYF.

The rearrangement uses TRBV20-1 and TRBJ2-7; possibly TRBD1 for D (6 bases). Germline V gene sequence: CDR1 DFQATT, CDR2 SNEGSKA (reference sequence). V was cut by 3 bases and J by 6 bases, with 12 bases left in between. The CDR3 totals 12 residues. The CDR3 DNA is TGCAGTGCTAGGCAGGGGATCTCCGAGCAGTACTTC. Its translation: CSARQGISEQYF.

The CDR3 DNA reads as TGTGCCAGCAGCCCGACCCTCCTGGGTGCGGCTAATGAAAAACTGTTTTTT. It encodes CASSPTLLGAANEKLFF. This rearrangement joins TRBV5-8 to TRBJ1-4, with unresolved D. CDR3 length: 17 amino acids. The V end lost 4 bases, the J end lost 3 bases, and 19 bases lay between the germline ends. The germline gives CDR1 SGHTS, CDR2 YDEGEE.

This clonotype was detected many times. The chain employs TRBV5-4 and TRBJ2-1, with D maybe TRBD2 (5 bases). Trimming shortened V by 0 bases and J by 0 bases, and 10 bases separated the two germline ends. The CDR3 length is 16 residues. Germline V gene lookup returns CDR1 SGHNT and CDR2 YYREEE (reference sequence). The CDR3 region is CASSLASRSSYNEQFF. DNA for the CDR3: TGTGCCAGCAGCTTGGCTAGCAGAAGCTCCTACAATGAGCAGTTCTTC.